This is a list of T cell receptor beta chains from one sample in a study of beta chain features in type 1 diabetes. This table comes from immunoSEQ multiplex PCR, and its TCRdb copy is limited to in-frame clones, with some not included. The data contain 390,000 or so clones, over 11% of them singletons. Sequencing input: naive CD4+ T cells from blood. These TCRs come from a man aged 25-40 years in good health. Each CDR3 is given with its conserved first and last residue. Each record gives: CDR3 protein, CDR3 DNA, V gene, clone size, J gene, D gene. The D gene is left open where the match is weak. Only part of the rows carry a size: once, few, many, or a class if the clone is expanded.

CDR3aa: CASSETPLYNEQFF
CDR3nt: TGTGCCAGCAGTGAAACACCACTTTACAATGAGCAGTTCTTC
v_gene: TRBV6-1
abundance: .
j_gene: TRBJ2-1
d_gene: .

CDR3aa: CASSELGGTGGLDTQYF
CDR3nt: TGTGCCAGCAGTGAATTGGGCGGCACAGGAGGCTTAGATACGCAGTATTTT
v_gene: TRBV6-1
abundance: .
j_gene: TRBJ2-3
d_gene: .

CDR3aa: CASSRLAEPNEQFF
CDR3nt: TGTGCGAGTAGTAGGCTAGCGGAGCCAAATGAGCAGTTCTTC
v_gene: TRBV19
abundance: few
j_gene: TRBJ2-1
d_gene: TRBD2

CDR3aa: CASSLRGSGAGEQYF
CDR3nt: TGTGCCAGCAGCTTGCGCGGTAGCGGCGCGGGAGAGCAGTACTTC
v_gene: TRBV7-2
abundance: .
j_gene: TRBJ2-7
d_gene: .

CDR3aa: CASGLTKGASYEQYF
CDR3nt: TGTGCTAGTGGTCTAACCAAGGGGGCCTCCTACGAGCAGTACTTC
v_gene: TRBV12-5
abundance: once
j_gene: TRBJ2-7
d_gene: TRBD1

CDR3aa: CAWERLAGGYEQFF
CDR3nt: TGTGCCTGGGAAAGACTAGCGGGAGGCTATGAGCAGTTCTTC
v_gene: TRBV30
abundance: many
j_gene: TRBJ2-1
d_gene: TRBD2

CDR3aa: CASSVGQAVGEQYF
CDR3nt: TGTGCCAGCAGCGTCGGACAGGCCGTCGGAGAGCAGTACTTC
v_gene: TRBV9
abundance: .
j_gene: TRBJ2-7
d_gene: TRBD1

CDR3aa: CASGQIAGGPGGELFF
CDR3nt: TGTGCCAGCGGTCAGATAGCGGGAGGGCCTGGCGGGGAGCTGTTTTTT
v_gene: TRBV27
abundance: .
j_gene: TRBJ2-2
d_gene: TRBD2

CDR3aa: CASSQEWQDTQYF
CDR3nt: TGCGCCAGCAGCCAAGAATGGCAGGATACGCAGTATTTT
v_gene: TRBV4-3
abundance: .
j_gene: TRBJ2-3
d_gene: .

CDR3aa: CASSLAGPRNTEAFF
CDR3nt: TGTGCCAGCAGCCTAGCCGGGCCCAGGAACACTGAAGCTTTCTTT
v_gene: TRBV14
abundance: .
j_gene: TRBJ1-1
d_gene: .

CDR3aa: CASSLRDRGETQYF
CDR3nt: TGTGCCAGCAGCTTGAGGGACAGGGGGGAGACCCAGTACTTC
v_gene: TRBV7-2
abundance: .
j_gene: TRBJ2-5
d_gene: TRBD1

CDR3aa: CASSLVAGDRTGELFF
CDR3nt: TGCGCCAGCAGCTTGGTAGCGGGAGATCGGACCGGGGAGCTGTTTTTT
v_gene: TRBV5-1
abundance: .
j_gene: TRBJ2-2
d_gene: TRBD2

CDR3aa: CASSPLWPGGGTDTQYF
CDR3nt: TGTGCCAGCAGCCCGCTGTGGCCAGGGGGCGGGACAGATACGCAGTATTTT
v_gene: TRBV5-6
abundance: .
j_gene: TRBJ2-3
d_gene: TRBD1

CDR3aa: CASSHPDRGYEQYF
CDR3nt: TGCGCCAGCAGCCACCCGGACAGGGGCTACGAGCAGTACTTC
v_gene: TRBV4-1
abundance: .
j_gene: TRBJ2-7
d_gene: TRBD1

CDR3aa: CAWSVGGETQYF
CDR3nt: TGTGCCTGGAGTGTTGGAGGTGAGACCCAGTACTTC
v_gene: TRBV30
abundance: .
j_gene: TRBJ2-5
d_gene: .

CDR3aa: CASRILEKLFF
CDR3nt: TGTGCCAGCCGGATATTGGAAAAACTGTTTTTT
v_gene: TRBV18
abundance: .
j_gene: TRBJ1-4
d_gene: .

CDR3aa: CASKLDSGGTEAFF
CDR3nt: TGTGCCAGCAAATTGGACTCTGGTGGGACTGAAGCTTTCTTT
v_gene: TRBV6-4
abundance: .
j_gene: TRBJ1-1
d_gene: .

CDR3aa: CASSGQTTEAFF
CDR3nt: TGTGCCAGTAGTGGACAGACCACTGAAGCTTTCTTT
v_gene: TRBV19
abundance: many
j_gene: TRBJ1-1
d_gene: .

CDR3aa: CAWGRGVGKNIQYF
CDR3nt: TGTGCCTGGGGGAGAGGGGTCGGCAAAAACATTCAGTACTTC
v_gene: TRBV30
abundance: few
j_gene: TRBJ2-4
d_gene: .

CDR3aa: CASSRQGSQPYEQYF
CDR3nt: TGTGCCAGCAGTCGGCAGGGGTCTCAACCCTACGAGCAGTACTTC
v_gene: TRBV6-1
abundance: .
j_gene: TRBJ2-7
d_gene: .

CDR3aa: CASSLVPGPGETQYF
CDR3nt: TGTGCCAGCAGCTTAGTGCCGGGGCCGGGGGAGACCCAGTACTTC
v_gene: TRBV7-2
abundance: .
j_gene: TRBJ2-5
d_gene: .

CDR3aa: CASSFEAEQYF
CDR3nt: TGTGCCAGCTCATTCGAGGCGGAGCAGTACTTC
v_gene: TRBV18
abundance: .
j_gene: TRBJ2-7
d_gene: .

CDR3aa: CASSSKGLAGGVEQFF
CDR3nt: TGTGCCAGCAGCTCAAAGGGACTAGCGGGAGGTGTTGAGCAGTTCTTC
v_gene: TRBV7-3
abundance: .
j_gene: TRBJ2-1
d_gene: TRBD2

CDR3aa: CSVGPMASGNIGAEQFF
CDR3nt: TGCAGCGTTGGCCCCATGGCTAGCGGGAATATTGGGGCTGAGCAGTTCTTC
v_gene: TRBV29-1
abundance: few
j_gene: TRBJ2-1
d_gene: TRBD2

CDR3aa: CASSRPTQKNIQYF
CDR3nt: TGTGCCAGCAGTCGTCCTACCCAGAAAAACATTCAGTACTTC
v_gene: TRBV2
abundance: .
j_gene: TRBJ2-4
d_gene: .

CDR3aa: CASRRTGNNEQFF
CDR3nt: TGTGCCAGTAGAAGAACAGGAAACAATGAGCAGTTCTTC
v_gene: TRBV19
abundance: once
j_gene: TRBJ2-1
d_gene: .

CDR3aa: CASSLEPMGGSNQPQHF
CDR3nt: TGCGCCAGCAGCTTGGAACCCATGGGAGGGAGCAATCAGCCCCAGCATTTT
v_gene: TRBV5-1
abundance: .
j_gene: TRBJ1-5
d_gene: .

CDR3aa: CASSLLASGAGELFF
CDR3nt: TGTGCCAGCAGCTTATTGGCTAGCGGGGCCGGGGAGCTGTTTTTT
v_gene: TRBV7-6
abundance: .
j_gene: TRBJ2-2
d_gene: TRBD2

CDR3aa: CASSLKGSGPYNEQFF
CDR3nt: TGTGCCAGCAGCTTAAAGGGTAGCGGGCCATACAATGAGCAGTTCTTC
v_gene: TRBV11-3
abundance: .
j_gene: TRBJ2-1
d_gene: TRBD2

CDR3aa: CASTRGLAAYHEQFF
CDR3nt: TGTGCCAGCACCAGAGGACTAGCGGCATATCATGAGCAGTTCTTC
v_gene: TRBV7-9
abundance: .
j_gene: TRBJ2-1
d_gene: TRBD2

CDR3aa: CAWSVLIAGNEQFF
CDR3nt: TGTGCCTGGAGTGTACTCATAGCGGGAAATGAGCAGTTCTTC
v_gene: TRBV30
abundance: .
j_gene: TRBJ2-1
d_gene: TRBD2

CDR3aa: CASSYGVDTEAFF
CDR3nt: TGTGCCAGCAGTTACGGCGTGGACACTGAAGCTTTCTTT
v_gene: TRBV6-5
abundance: few
j_gene: TRBJ1-1
d_gene: .

CDR3aa: CASSGKQGTSTDTQYF
CDR3nt: TGTGCCAGCAGTGGAAAACAGGGTACCAGCACAGATACGCAGTATTTT
v_gene: TRBV6-1
abundance: .
j_gene: TRBJ2-3
d_gene: .

CDR3aa: CAWSGGMPTF
CDR3nt: TGTGCCTGGAGTGGAGGCATGCCCACCTTC
v_gene: TRBV30
abundance: .
j_gene: TRBJ1-2
d_gene: .

CDR3aa: CAWTPQGDTQYF
CDR3nt: TGTGCCTGGACCCCCCAGGGGGATACGCAGTATTTT
v_gene: TRBV30
abundance: few
j_gene: TRBJ2-3
d_gene: .

CDR3aa: CASSYKTEVTEAFF
CDR3nt: TGTGCCAGCAGCTACAAGACAGAAGTCACTGAAGCTTTCTTT
v_gene: TRBV7-2
abundance: .
j_gene: TRBJ1-1
d_gene: .

CDR3aa: CASSPIRLTGPRGTDTQYF
CDR3nt: TGCGCCAGCAGCCCTATTCGCTTGACAGGGCCCCGGGGGACAGATACGCAGTATTTT
v_gene: TRBV4-1
abundance: few
j_gene: TRBJ2-3
d_gene: .

CDR3aa: CASRLDPSGTGGTQYF
CDR3nt: TGTGCCAGCAGATTAGATCCTAGCGGGACGGGAGGTACGCAGTATTTT
v_gene: TRBV5-6
abundance: .
j_gene: TRBJ2-3
d_gene: TRBD2

CDR3aa: CASRVQEGGPQHF
CDR3nt: TGTGCCAGCAGGGTACAGGAGGGAGGGCCCCAGCATTTT
v_gene: TRBV2
abundance: few
j_gene: TRBJ1-5
d_gene: .

CDR3aa: CASSRGTSGSGYEQYF
CDR3nt: TGCGCCAGCAGCCGGGGGACTAGCGGTTCGGGGTACGAGCAGTACTTC
v_gene: TRBV4-3
abundance: few
j_gene: TRBJ2-7
d_gene: TRBD2

CDR3aa: CASRYSPQETQYF
CDR3nt: TGTGCCAGCAGGTATAGCCCTCAGGAGACCCAGTACTTC
v_gene: TRBV5-6
abundance: .
j_gene: TRBJ2-5
d_gene: .

CDR3aa: CAWRARATNEKLFF
CDR3nt: TGTGCCTGGAGGGCCCGCGCAACTAATGAAAAACTGTTTTTT
v_gene: TRBV30
abundance: few
j_gene: TRBJ1-4
d_gene: .

CDR3aa: CASTGTQETQYF
CDR3nt: TGTGCCAGTACCGGGACACAAGAGACCCAGTACTTC
v_gene: TRBV19
abundance: .
j_gene: TRBJ2-5
d_gene: .

CDR3aa: CASCRDTSADTQYF
CDR3nt: TGTGCCAGCTGCCGGGACACCTCTGCAGATACGCAGTATTTT
v_gene: TRBV6-1
abundance: .
j_gene: TRBJ2-3
d_gene: .

CDR3aa: CASSLQGVGYGYTF
CDR3nt: TGCGCCAGCAGCTTACAGGGGGTTGGCTATGGCTACACCTTC
v_gene: TRBV5-1
abundance: .
j_gene: TRBJ1-2
d_gene: TRBD1

CDR3aa: CASSRNSGVKETQYF
CDR3nt: TGCGCCAGCAGCCGAAACTCGGGAGTAAAAGAGACCCAGTACTTC
v_gene: TRBV4-1
abundance: .
j_gene: TRBJ2-5
d_gene: .

CDR3aa: CASSQTENTEAFF
CDR3nt: TGTGCCAGCAGCCAAACCGAGAACACTGAAGCTTTCTTT
v_gene: TRBV14
abundance: .
j_gene: TRBJ1-1
d_gene: .

CDR3aa: CASSRGQTNTEAFF
CDR3nt: TGTGCCAGCAGCCGGGGACAGACGAACACTGAAGCTTTCTTT
v_gene: TRBV7-6
abundance: .
j_gene: TRBJ1-1
d_gene: TRBD1

CDR3aa: CASSSGTSGDLITDTQYF
CDR3nt: TGTGCCAGCAGCTCCGGGACTAGCGGGGATTTAATCACAGATACGCAGTATTTT
v_gene: TRBV7-2
abundance: .
j_gene: TRBJ2-3
d_gene: TRBD2

CDR3aa: CATSRVPSGRAETQYF
CDR3nt: TGTGCCACCAGCAGAGTTCCTAGCGGGAGGGCAGAGACCCAGTACTTC
v_gene: TRBV15
abundance: .
j_gene: TRBJ2-5
d_gene: TRBD2

CDR3aa: CAWSVRLGYAEAFF
CDR3nt: TGTGCCTGGAGTGTACGGTTAGGGTATGCTGAAGCTTTCTTT
v_gene: TRBV30
abundance: few
j_gene: TRBJ1-1
d_gene: .

CDR3aa: CASVTDPAFF
CDR3nt: TGTGCCAGCGTGACAGACCCGGCTTTCTTT
v_gene: TRBV2
abundance: few
j_gene: TRBJ1-1
d_gene: .

CDR3aa: CASSIRDEQFF
CDR3nt: TGTGCCAGCAGCATCAGAGATGAGCAGTTCTTC
v_gene: TRBV7-8
abundance: .
j_gene: TRBJ2-1
d_gene: .

CDR3aa: CAWSVGLQRISSGANVLTF
CDR3nt: TGTGCCTGGAGTGTAGGCCTACAGCGGATCTCCTCTGGGGCCAACGTCCTGACTTTC
v_gene: TRBV30
abundance: .
j_gene: TRBJ2-6
d_gene: .

CDR3aa: CASSEWVSGGLYNEQFF
CDR3nt: TGTGCCAGCAGTGAATGGGTTAGCGGGGGACTATACAATGAGCAGTTCTTC
v_gene: TRBV25-1
abundance: few
j_gene: TRBJ2-1
d_gene: TRBD2

CDR3aa: CASSRWGDGETQYF
CDR3nt: TGTGCCAGCAGTAGGTGGGGGGACGGGGAGACCCAGTACTTC
v_gene: TRBV7-6
abundance: .
j_gene: TRBJ2-5
d_gene: .

CDR3aa: CASSSGPWSGYGYTF
CDR3nt: TGTGCCAGCAGCTCAGGACCCTGGTCGGGCTATGGCTACACCTTC
v_gene: TRBV9
abundance: once
j_gene: TRBJ1-2
d_gene: .